A single sample gave rise to the 18 T cell receptor beta chains below, sequenced in a study of blood T cell repertoires in COVID-19. Only in-frame clones appear in the TCRdb table, and some are missing; sequencing was by immunoSEQ multiplex PCR. The sample consists of 250,000 to 400,000 clones, about 91% of them appearing once. Sequencing was done on a sample of peripheral blood. These receptors were obtained from a woman in her twenties or thirties with COVID-19, enrolled during active disease.

The rearrangement joins TRBV9 to TRBJ2-6; maybe TRBD1 (5 bases). This CDR3 region has 14 residues. From germline, CDR1 is SGDLS and CDR2 YYNGEE. V was clipped by 7 bases and J by 2 bases, with 10 bases between them. The CDR3 DNA reads as TGTGCCAGCGGGGCGGATCCTGGGGCCAACGTCCTGACTTTC. This gives the protein CASGADPGANVLTF. The complete variable domain, with remaining parts taken from reference TRBV9 and TRBJ2-6, reads DSGVTQTPKHLITATGQRVTLRCSPRSGDLSVYWYQQSLDQGLQFLIQYYNGEERAKGNILERFSAQQFPDLHSELNLSSLELGDSALYFCASGADPGANVLTFGAGSRLTVL.

This clone has just one count. The chain joins TRBV7-9 to TRBJ1-1, with D possibly matching TRBD1 (6 bases). Germline V gene data show CDR1 as SEHNR and CDR2 as FQNEAQ (reference sequence). V was shortened by 2 bases and J by 2 bases, with 18 bases between the two germline ends. This CDR3 spans 17 amino acids. The CDR3 loop is CASSLYPGVGGNTEAFF. CDR3 nucleotides: TGTGCCAGCAGCTTATATCCAGGGGTCGGTGGTAACACTGAAGCTTTCTTT.

The chain has TRBV11-1 and TRBJ1-1; no reliable D call. The V gene's germline CDR1 is SGHAT and CDR2 FQDESV (reference sequence). The CDR3 totals 13 residues. V was trimmed by 5 bases and J by 9 bases, leaving 16 bases between them. CDR3 in amino acids: CASSLIPPGKAFF. The CDR3 nucleotides are TGTGCCAGCAGCCTAATACCTCCAGGCAAAGCTTTCTTT. The variable domain in full, with the rest retrieved from reference TRBV11-1 and TRBJ1-1, is EAEVAQSPRYKITEKSQAVAFWCDPISGHATLYWYRQILGQGPELLVQFQDESVVDDSQLPKDRFSAERLKGVDSTLKIQPAELGDSAMYLCASSLIPPGKAFFGQGTRLTVV.

This chain connects TRBV9 to TRBJ1-4; 7 nucleotides agree with TRBD1. The germline gives CDR1 SGDLS, CDR2 YYNGEE. V was clipped by 3 bases and J by 4 bases; unmatched bases: 3. CDR3 length: 14 amino acids. In DNA form, the CDR3 reads TGTGCCAGCAGCGACGACAGGGATAATGAAAAACTGTTTTTT. This translates into CASSDDRDNEKLFF.

The CDR3 nucleotides are TGTGCCACCAGCAGCGATCGGGGGACTGAAGCTTTCTTT. As protein: CATSSDRGTEAFF. This sequence joins TRBV15 and TRBJ1-1, with D tentatively TRBD1 (5 bases). CDR3 length: 13 amino acids. CDR1 LNHNV and CDR2 YYDKDF come from the germline V gene (reference sequence). The V end lost 3 bases, the J end lost 5 bases, and 10 bases lay between the germline ends.

This clone appeared a single time. The chain uses TRBV11-2 and TRBJ2-7; TRBD1 matches at 10 bases. Germline lookup yields CDR1 SGHAT and CDR2 FQNNGV. The CDR3 consists of 15 residues. V dropped 1 base and J dropped 4; count of bases not matched to a gene: 4. The CDR3, as DNA: TGTGCCAGCAGCTTAGCAGGGACAGGGGTGTACGAGCAGTACGTC. It translates to CASSLAGTGVYEQYV.

The gene calls are TRBV24-1 and TRBJ2-5, with 12 bases fitting TRBD1. This CDR3 is 16 amino acids long. Germline values: CDR1 KGHDR, CDR2 SFDVKD. V trimming: 3 bases; J trimming: 3 bases; junction bases outside the gene matches: 4. The CDR3 coding sequence is TGTGCCACCAGTGATCTAGGGACAGGGGGCGAAGAGACCCAGTACTTC. Its protein product is CATSDLGTGGEETQYF.

The chain recombines TRBV6-2 or TRBV6-3 with TRBJ2-7; TRBD2 matches at 10 bases. CDR1 and CDR2 from the germline V gene are MNHEY and SVGEGT. V was pared by 0 bases and J by 2 bases, with 10 bases of the junction left unmatched. This CDR3 region has 18 residues. Here the CDR3 reads CASSYSINSGGITYEQYF. Written as DNA, the CDR3 is TGTGCCAGCAGTTACTCGATTAATAGCGGGGGGATAACCTACGAGCAGTACTTC.

This clone came up once. The CDR3 is CASSLADRDGGELFF. The DNA of the CDR3 is TGCGCCAGCAGCTTGGCGGACAGGGATGGCGGGGAGCTGTTTTTT. The rearrangement links TRBV5-1 to TRBJ2-2; 8 nucleotides agree with TRBD1. CDR3 length: 15 amino acids. J was trimmed by 7 bases and V by 0 bases; bases with no gene match: 5. CDR1 is SGHRS, CDR2 YFSETQ, per germline.

The chain combines TRBV19 with TRBJ1-2; no clear D gene. The CDR3 sequence is 12 residues long. The V gene's germline CDR1 is LNHDA and CDR2 SQIVND (reference sequence). Trimming left V 4 bases short and J 1 base short, with 4 bases between. The CDR3 here is CASSNLNYGYTF. The CDR3 nucleotides read TGTGCCAGTAGTAATCTTAACTATGGCTACACCTTC.

The chain's CDR3 is CASSWGSGGGGEKLFF. As DNA, the CDR3 is TGTGCCAGCAGCTGGGGATCAGGGGGCGGGGGTGAAAAACTGTTTTTT. V is TRBV5-5 and J is TRBJ1-4, with 8 nucleotides matching TRBD1. V was pared by 3 bases and J by 7 bases, with 11 bases of the junction left unmatched. Germline V gene data show CDR1 as SGHKS and CDR2 as YYEKEE (reference sequence). CDR3 length: 16 amino acids.

The chain employs TRBV6-5 and TRBJ2-2, with a tentative D call TRBD2 (6 bases). The CDR3 runs to 13 residues. Trimming left V 2 bases short and J 6 bases short, with 7 bases between. The germline gives CDR1 MNHEY, CDR2 SVGAGI. CDR3 sequence (DNA): TGTGCCAGCAGTTACGGGGAGGCCGGGGAGCTGTTTTTT. Protein: CASSYGEAGELFF.

The chain links TRBV5-1 to TRBJ1-1; 11 nucleotides align to TRBD1. This CDR3 has 16 amino acids. Trimming at V came to 3 bases and at J to 5 bases, leaving 9 bases not matched to a gene. Germline V gives CDR1 SGHRS, CDR2 YFSETQ. CDR3: CASSWGTGGIGTEAFF. In DNA form, the CDR3 reads TGCGCCAGCAGCTGGGGGACAGGGGGAATCGGGACTGAAGCTTTCTTT.

The V gene is TRBV7-9, the J gene TRBJ2-1, with 15 nucleotides matching TRBD2. The CDR3 contains 15 residues. With 5 bases clipped from V and 7 bases from J, the junction kept 3 bases outside the gene matches. Germline lookup yields CDR1 SEHNR and CDR2 FQNEAQ (reference sequence). In nucleotides, the CDR3 is TGTGCCAGCAGCCCCGGGACTAGCGGGGGGAATGAGCAGTTCTTC. Translated, it gives CASSPGTSGGNEQFF.

The chain couples TRBV6-1 to TRBJ1-5; possibly TRBD1 for D (5 bases). CDR3 length: 14 amino acids. CDR1 and CDR2 (germline): MNHNS, SASEGT. Trimming removed 1 base at V and 5 bases at J, with 9 bases between. In nucleotides, the CDR3 is TGTGCCAGCAGTGAAGGCGGGGACCATCAGCCCCAGCATTTT. Translating it yields CASSEGGDHQPQHF.

The chain is built from TRBV5-1 and TRBJ1-4; no reliable D call. Between the trimmed V and J ends, which lost 1 base and 3 bases, there was a span of 16 bases. The CDR3 runs to 17 residues. Germline CDR1 SGHRS, CDR2 YFSETQ. This CDR3 is CASSLSAFGGANEKLFF. Written as DNA, the CDR3 is TGCGCCAGCAGCTTGTCGGCCTTTGGCGGCGCTAATGAAAAACTGTTTTTT.

The chain joins TRBV6-5 to TRBJ2-1; 11 bases map to TRBD2. V trimming: 2 bases; J trimming: 5 bases; junction bases outside the gene matches: 5. Germline-derived CDR1 and CDR2 are MNHEY and SVGAGI. The CDR3 has 16 residues. CDR3 DNA: TGTGCCAGCAGTTACCTTGCTAGCGGGGGGAACAATGAGCAGTTCTTC. It translates to CASSYLASGGNNEQFF.

V and J are TRBV7-9 and TRBJ1-1; D perhaps matches TRBD1 (5 bases). This CDR3 region has 13 residues. Trimming left V 5 bases short and J 1 base short, with 8 bases between. CDR1 SEHNR and CDR2 FQNEAQ come from the germline V gene (reference sequence). The CDR3 sequence: CASSPGANTEAFF. CDR3 DNA sequence: TGTGCCAGCAGCCCTGGGGCGAACACTGAAGCTTTCTTT.